The sequence of this TCR beta chain was determined in a study of monozygotic twins with inflammatory bowel disease. From the 5' RACE reads, TCRdb lists one entry per CDR3 protein and no DNA. The sample table sets out 300,000 to 400,000 distinct CDR3 sequences. CDR3 length equals 14 residues. This receptor was obtained from a human donor with ulcerative colitis or Crohn's disease, or a healthy co-twin of an affected twin (not recorded which). J is TRBJ2-5 and V is TRBV12-3 or TRBV12-4; as DNA is missing, the TRBD1 call by TCRdb cannot be tested. Sample: blood. CDR3 residues: CASSLGLGVGTQYF.